This T cell receptor beta chain was retrieved from a study of cytomegalovirus exposure and HLA in healthy donors. Study-level results: In a later analysis, CMV-associated beta chains were mostly HLA-associated, it appeared.

Donors consisted of healthy bone marrow donors. The PCR was carried out with 60 Vbeta primers and 13 Jbeta primers. The method was immunoSEQ multiplex PCR; TCRdb's version includes in-frame clones alone and lacks a portion of them. The sample contains some 120,000 clones, less than 80% of which appear only once. For this clone: Its antigen is unidentified.

The V and J ends lost 4 bases and 0 bases respectively, with 8 bases between them. Germline assignment: CDR1 SGDLS and CDR2 YYNGEE. This CDR3 contains 14 residues. The chain recombines TRBV9 with TRBJ1-3; D is perhaps TRBD1 (6 bases). The receptor comes from a man between 45 and 60 years old in good health and CMV-seronegative. The source material was PBMCs. This chain's CDR3 is CASSQGFSGNTIYF. As DNA, the CDR3 is TGTGCCAGCAGCCAGGGGTTCTCTGGAAACACCATATATTTT.